These T cell receptor beta chains were read from a single sample in a study of tumor-infiltrating lymphocytes in primary liver carcinoma. TCRdb itself ran the multiplex PCR reads through MiXCR, one entry per CDR3 protein. Here the sample spans about 320,000 distinct CDR3 sequences, about 60% being singletons. Sequences were obtained from peripheral blood. All receptors come from a man in his forties with primary liver carcinoma and hepatitis B virus infection. The CDR3 runs from the conserved cysteine through the conserved F or W. Fields, in order: CDR3 length, J gene, V gene, clone size, D gene, CDR3 DNA, CDR3 protein. D genes are given only for firm matches. Part of the rows lack a size; the others show once, few, many or a class for expanded clones.

length: 15
J: TRBJ2-5
V: TRBV29-1
size: .
D: TRBD1
DNA: TGCAGCGTTGCAGGCAGGACAGGGGGCTGGGAGACCCAGTACTTC
CDR3: CSVAGRTGGWETQYF

length: 16
J: TRBJ2-1
V: TRBV5-4
size: .
D: TRBD2
DNA: TGTGTCAACAGTCCTAGACGGACTAGCGGGAGGAATGAGCAGTTCTTC
CDR3: CVNSPRRTSGRNEQFF

length: 14
J: TRBJ2-7
V: TRBV10-3
size: many
D: TRBD2
DNA: TGTGCCATCACGACTAGCGGGAGTCTAAACGAGCAGTACTTC
CDR3: CAITTSGSLNEQYF

length: 13
J: TRBJ2-5
V: TRBV12-3/TRBV12-4
size: once
D: .
DNA: TGTGCCAGCAGCCGAAGCGGGACAGAGATCAAGTACTTC
CDR3: CASSRSGTEIKYF

length: 19
J: TRBJ2-5
V: TRBV7-8
size: .
D: TRBD1
DNA: TGTGCCAGCAGCCTATCCGGGACAGGGGGCAGCGCGGGAGCAGAGACCCAGTACTTC
CDR3: CASSLSGTGGSAGAETQYF

length: 14
J: TRBJ2-5
V: TRBV6-2/TRBV6-3
size: many
D: .
DNA: TGTGCCAGCAGACAACCAGGGGAGGGGGAGACCCAGTACTTC
CDR3: CASRQPGEGETQYF

length: 15
J: TRBJ2-3
V: TRBV6-6
size: .
D: .
DNA: TGTGCCATCAGGCTGTCTCGAACCATCACATATGCGCAGTATTTT
CDR3: CAIRLSRTITYAQYF

length: 14
J: TRBJ2-7
V: TRBV7-9
size: few
D: TRBD2
DNA: TGTGCCAGCAGCTTTCTGAGTAGCGGGTCTGAGCAGTACTTC
CDR3: CASSFLSSGSEQYF

length: 12
J: TRBJ1-1
V: TRBV29-1
size: many
D: .
DNA: TGCAGCGTCGGTAATTCTAACACTGAAGCTTTCTTT
CDR3: CSVGNSNTEAFF

length: 15
J: TRBJ2-2
V: TRBV12-3/TRBV12-4
size: many
D: .
DNA: TGTGCCAGCAGCCTAGGAGCCTCGGGAACCGGGGAGCTGTTTTTT
CDR3: CASSLGASGTGELFF

length: 13
J: TRBJ2-7
V: TRBV12-3/TRBV12-4
size: .
D: .
DNA: TGTGCCAGCAGTTTAGGGTTCTCCTACGAGCAGAACTTC
CDR3: CASSLGFSYEQNF

length: 12
J: TRBJ2-1
V: TRBV12-3/TRBV12-4
size: .
D: .
DNA: TGCACCGGGCTAGCGACAAAGCATCAGCAGTTCTTC
CDR3: CTGLATKHQQFF

length: 16
J: TRBJ2-5
V: TRBV5-1
size: once
D: TRBD2
DNA: TGCGCCAGCAGCTCGGGACTAGCGGGACCCCAAGAGACCCAGTACTTC
CDR3: CASSSGLAGPQETQYF

length: 17
J: TRBJ2-3
V: TRBV6-5
size: .
D: .
DNA: TGTGCCAGCTTCTCAGGGGGCGCGGGAGTGAGCGCAGATACGCAGTATTTT
CDR3: CASFSGGAGVSADTQYF

length: 18
J: TRBJ2-6
V: TRBV4-2
size: .
D: .
DNA: TGTGCCAGCAGCCAAATCTCTGGCGGGGTGGCTGGGGCCAACGTCCTGACTTTT
CDR3: CASSQISGGVAGANVLTF

length: 15
J: TRBJ1-1
V: TRBV7-8
size: .
D: .
DNA: TGTGCCAGCAGCAAGGGCAGGGTATTGAACACTGAAGCTTTCTTT
CDR3: CASSKGRVLNTEAFF

length: 12
J: TRBJ1-4
V: TRBV28
size: many
D: .
DNA: TGTGCCAGCACGAGGCGGCAGGGGAAACTGTTTTTT
CDR3: CASTRRQGKLFF

length: 13
J: TRBJ2-1
V: TRBV4-2
size: .
D: .
DNA: TGTACCAGCAGCCACCCCGCGCAGGATGAGCAGTTCTTC
CDR3: CTSSHPAQDEQFF

length: 16
J: TRBJ1-6
V: TRBV4-3
size: .
D: .
DNA: TGCGCCAGGACCCCGGGCCGGGGCTCCTATAATTCACCCCTCCATTTT
CDR3: CARTPGRGSYNSPLHF

length: 14
J: TRBJ2-1
V: TRBV5-4
size: .
D: .
DNA: TGTGCCAGCAGCTTGCGGGACTCCTACAATGAGCAGTTGTTC
CDR3: CASSLRDSYNEQLF

length: 15
J: TRBJ2-7
V: TRBV7-9
size: few
D: .
DNA: TGTGCCAGCAGTAAACGGCGGGACGCCGCCTACGAGCAGTACTTC
CDR3: CASSKRRDAAYEQYF

length: 15
J: TRBJ2-7
V: TRBV12-3/TRBV12-4
size: .
D: .
DNA: TGTGCCAGCAGTCCCTGCGGGACTTCCTCCTACGAGCAGTACTTC
CDR3: CASSPCGTSSYEQYF

length: 14
J: TRBJ1-3
V: TRBV6-1
size: many
D: .
DNA: TGTGCCAGCAGTGATTGGGGCTCTGGAAACACCATATATTTT
CDR3: CASSDWGSGNTIYF

length: 15
J: TRBJ2-7
V: TRBV10-3
size: .
D: TRBD1
DNA: TGTGCCATCAGTGAGTCCCGGACAGGGTTGAGAGAGCAGTACTTC
CDR3: CAISESRTGLREQYF

length: 16
J: TRBJ2-5
V: TRBV29-1
size: many
D: .
DNA: TGCAGCGTGGGGCGAGGAGAACAATCCAACCAAGAGACCCAGTACTTC
CDR3: CSVGRGEQSNQETQYF

length: 16
J: TRBJ1-6
V: TRBV6-1
size: .
D: .
DNA: TGTGCCAGTAGAGCGGTTCAGGGAGACTCTAATTCACCCCTCCACTTT
CDR3: CASRAVQGDSNSPLHF

length: 11
J: TRBJ1-2
V: TRBV29-1
size: .
D: .
DNA: TGCAGCGTTGCTGGGTCCAATGGCAACACCTTC
CDR3: CSVAGSNGNTF

length: 14
J: TRBJ2-7
V: TRBV7-6
size: .
D: .
DNA: TGTGCCAGCAGATTCAGCGACGGGTCCTACGAGCAGTACTTC
CDR3: CASRFSDGSYEQYF

length: 16
J: TRBJ2-3
V: TRBV4-1
size: many
D: TRBD1
DNA: TGCGCCAGCAGCCAAGATCAAGGACAGGGTACAGATACGCAGTATTTT
CDR3: CASSQDQGQGTDTQYF

length: 15
J: TRBJ2-2
V: TRBV4-3
size: many
D: .
DNA: TGCGCCAGCAGCCAAGAAGGGGCAGACACCGGGGAGCTGTTTTTT
CDR3: CASSQEGADTGELFF

length: 11
J: TRBJ2-5
V: TRBV6-1
size: many
D: .
DNA: TGTGCCAGCAGCGGGTGGGAGACCCAGTACTTC
CDR3: CASSGWETQYF

length: 13
J: TRBJ1-2
V: TRBV7-2
size: .
D: .
DNA: TGTGCCAGCAGTATTTCCCAGAACTATGGCTACACCTTC
CDR3: CASSISQNYGYTF

length: 14
J: TRBJ1-6
V: TRBV6-5
size: many
D: .
DNA: TGTGCCCGATCGTGGACAGCCCCTAATTCACCCCTCCACTTT
CDR3: CARSWTAPNSPLHF

length: 14
J: TRBJ2-1
V: TRBV7-9
size: .
D: .
DNA: TGTGCCAGCAGCTTAGTTCTGCCAGGGGATGAGCAGTTCTTC
CDR3: CASSLVLPGDEQFF

length: 12
J: TRBJ2-5
V: TRBV29-1
size: many
D: .
DNA: TGCAGCGTTGGAAGTCCTCAAGAGACCCAGTACTTC
CDR3: CSVGSPQETQYF

length: 11
J: TRBJ2-5
V: TRBV11-2
size: many
D: .
DNA: TGTGCCAGCAGCTTAGTAGAGACCCAGTACTTC
CDR3: CASSLVETQYF

length: 17
J: TRBJ2-2
V: TRBV4-3
size: many
D: .
DNA: TGCGCCAGCAGCCAAGAAGGCGGAGACCTGAACACCGGGGAGCTGTTTTTT
CDR3: CASSQEGGDLNTGELFF

length: 16
J: TRBJ1-3
V: TRBV14
size: .
D: .
DNA: TGTACCAGCAGCCGGAGGACACGTAGTAAAGGAAACACCATATATTTT
CDR3: CTSSRRTRSKGNTIYF

length: 13
J: TRBJ1-2
V: TRBV28
size: once
D: .
DNA: TGTGCCACCCAAGAGGGGACACCACTGGGCTACACCTTC
CDR3: CATQEGTPLGYTF

length: 13
J: TRBJ2-7
V: TRBV11-2
size: .
D: .
DNA: TGTGCCAGCTCGGGGATAGGGAAACACGAGCCGTACTTC
CDR3: CASSGIGKHEPYF

length: 14
J: TRBJ2-3
V: TRBV29-1
size: .
D: .
DNA: TGCAGCGTTGTAGGGGGTAGTTCTGCAGTTACGCAGTATTTT
CDR3: CSVVGGSSAVTQYF

length: 14
J: TRBJ2-7
V: TRBV11-3
size: .
D: .
DNA: TGTGTCAGCAGCTTAAGACCGGGGTCCCACGAGCATTACTTC
CDR3: CVSSLRPGSHEHYF

length: 18
J: TRBJ2-7
V: TRBV11-2
size: .
D: TRBD1
DNA: TGTGCCAGCAGCTTAGCCTTCTCCGGACAGGGGGGGTCCTACGAGCAGTACTTC
CDR3: CASSLAFSGQGGSYEQYF

length: 15
J: TRBJ1-1
V: TRBV6-5
size: many
D: TRBD1
DNA: TGTGCCAGCAGTTACTCGGGCAGGGGGGAACCTGAAGCTTTCTTT
CDR3: CASSYSGRGEPEAFF

length: 14
J: TRBJ2-7
V: TRBV5-4
size: .
D: .
DNA: TGTGTCACCGGTGAGCGTAGCTCCTACAATGAGCAGTACTTC
CDR3: CVTGERSSYNEQYF

length: 18
J: TRBJ2-6
V: TRBV4-1
size: once
D: .
DNA: TGCGCCAGCAGCCCGCGGATCATCGACAGCTCTGGGGCCAACGTCCTGACTTTC
CDR3: CASSPRIIDSSGANVLTF

length: 13
J: TRBJ2-7
V: TRBV5-1
size: few
D: .
DNA: TGCGCCAGCGGGGCGGGCACACTATACGAGCAGTACTTC
CDR3: CASGAGTLYEQYF

length: 14
J: TRBJ2-7
V: TRBV5-4
size: .
D: .
DNA: TGTGTCAGCAGCCCGAACGGTGGGGGGTACGAGCAGTACTTC
CDR3: CVSSPNGGGYEQYF

length: 15
J: TRBJ2-5
V: TRBV6-1
size: .
D: TRBD1
DNA: TGTGCCTGCAGTGGACAGGGGGCAACGGAAGAGACCCAGTACTTC
CDR3: CACSGQGATEETQYF

length: 21
J: TRBJ2-1
V: TRBV28
size: .
D: TRBD1
DNA: TGTGCCAGCAACGGGAACAGGGGGCAAGGCGGGAGAGGTGGGTCCACGGGTGAGCAGTTCTTC
CDR3: CASNGNRGQGGRGGSTGEQFF

length: 13
J: TRBJ2-7
V: TRBV29-1
size: .
D: TRBD1
DNA: TGCAGAGTTGTGGGACAGGGTAACGACGAGCAGTACTTC
CDR3: CRVVGQGNDEQYF

length: 13
J: TRBJ1-2
V: TRBV6-1
size: .
D: .
DNA: TGTGTCAGCAGTCCGCAGGGAGCGAGGGGCTACACCTTC
CDR3: CVSSPQGARGYTF

length: 14
J: TRBJ2-7
V: TRBV29-1
size: .
D: TRBD2
DNA: TGCAGCGTTGAAGACTTAGCGGGAGGAGGAGGTCGGTACTTC
CDR3: CSVEDLAGGGGRYF